These T cell receptor beta chains were read from a single sample in a study of OX40 agonist ivuxolimab in advanced cancers. Here immunoSEQ multiplex PCR was the method, and the copy in TCRdb shows in-frame clones only, minus some. The repertoire holds about 84,000 clones, with 89% as singletons. Sequences were derived from CD4+ or CD8+ T cells sorted from blood, sampled in a trial of the OX40 agonist ivuxolimab. The receptors were sampled from an adult with an advanced solid tumor such as melanoma, head and neck, liver or kidney cancer. Both conserved end residues are part of each CDR3. A D gene is named only where the DNA matches it firmly. Some rows mark clone size as missing; the rest say once, few, many or name a class of expanded clone.

TRBV13,TRBD1,NA,TRBJ1-4,TGTGCCAGCAGCTCCAGGGGGCACGAAAAACTGTTTTTT,CASSSRGHEKLFF
TRBV5-1,NA,NA,TRBJ2-1,TGCGCCAGCAGCTCGGGACCTGAAGAGTACAATGAGCAGTTCTTC,CASSSGPEEYNEQFF
TRBV5-1,NA,NA,TRBJ2-3,TGCGCCAGCAGCTTGAACAGGGGAGGCCCGATTGGGGATACGCAGTATTTT,CASSLNRGGPIGDTQYF
TRBV5-6,NA,NA,TRBJ1-1,TGTGCCAGCAGCTTGAACCCGACTTCGAACACTGAAGCTTTCTTT,CASSLNPTSNTEAFF
TRBV27,NA,NA,TRBJ1-5,TGTGCCAGCAGTTTATGGGGGACACCGTATAGCAATCAGCCCCAGCATTTT,CASSLWGTPYSNQPQHF
TRBV11-2,TRBD1,NA,TRBJ2-5,TGTGCCAGCAGCACCGGACAGGCCGTACAAGAGACCCAGTACTTC,CASSTGQAVQETQYF
TRBV6-1,NA,NA,TRBJ2-1,TGTGCCAGCAGTGAAGGCGGGCGGCAGTTCTTC,CASSEGGRQFF
TRBV9,TRBD1,NA,TRBJ1-2,TGTGCCAGCAGTTTGGACAGGTTCTATGGCTACACCTTC,CASSLDRFYGYTF
TRBV7-9,NA,NA,TRBJ2-5,TGTGCCAGCAGCCTCAGGGGGGCCGGGGGCCAAGAGACCCAGTACTTC,CASSLRGAGGQETQYF
TRBV5-1,TRBD2,NA,TRBJ2-5,TGCGCCAGCAGTCGGACTAGCGGGGCCTTCGACCAGTACTTC,CASSRTSGAFDQYF
TRBV9,TRBD2,NA,TRBJ2-3,TGTGCCAGCAGCCAGACTAGCGGGGGTGGAGATACGCAGTATTTT,CASSQTSGGGDTQYF
TRBV11-1,TRBD1,once,TRBJ2-2,TGTGCCAGCAGTAGGGACAGCCACACCGGGGAGCTGTTTTTT,CASSRDSHTGELFF
TRBV5-1,NA,NA,TRBJ2-2,TGCGCCAGCAGCTTGGAGGGGGTCACCGGGGAGCTGTTTTTT,CASSLEGVTGELFF
TRBV19,NA,NA,TRBJ2-7,TGTGCCAGTAGTCGCCCCGGCTCCTACGAGCAGTACTTC,CASSRPGSYEQYF
TRBV7-3,NA,NA,TRBJ2-1,TGTGCCAGCAGCTCGGACAGCAATGAGCAGTTCTTC,CASSSDSNEQFF
TRBV9,NA,NA,TRBJ2-3,TGTGCCAGCAGCCCCAGTAGGGCAGATACGCAGTATTTT,CASSPSRADTQYF
TRBV28,NA,NA,TRBJ2-2,TGTGCCAGCAGTTTATCGACCCTTGGAAAACCGAACACCGGGGAGCTGTTTTTT,CASSLSTLGKPNTGELFF
TRBV10-3,NA,few,TRBJ1-5,TGTGCCATCAGTGAGGAAGGACCCCAGCATTTT,CAISEEGPQHF
TRBV18,NA,NA,TRBJ1-1,TGTGCCAGCTCACCAGACCAGGCTTCCACTGAAGCTTTCTTT,CASSPDQASTEAFF
TRBV28,TRBD1,NA,TRBJ1-1,TGTGCCAGCAGTTCGACAGGGATGAACACTGAAGCTTTCTTT,CASSSTGMNTEAFF
TRBV19,NA,NA,TRBJ1-1,TGTGCCAGTAGTTACGCTTTACAGGTTAACACTGAAGCTTTCTTT,CASSYALQVNTEAFF
TRBV15,NA,NA,TRBJ1-4,TGTGCCACCAGTAGCAGGAATACTAATGAAAAACTGTTTTTT,CATSSRNTNEKLFF
TRBV28,NA,NA,TRBJ1-2,TGTGCCAGCACCCAGGTGACGGCTCACTATGGCTACACCTTC,CASTQVTAHYGYTF
TRBV28,TRBD1,NA,TRBJ2-5,TGTGCCAGCAGCACGCCCCCGACAGGGTTCGGAGAGACCCAGTACTTC,CASSTPPTGFGETQYF
TRBV6-5,NA,NA,TRBJ2-5,TGTGCCAGCAGTGCCAGTCAGGGGGAGACCCAGTACTTC,CASSASQGETQYF
TRBV10-1,NA,NA,TRBJ1-1,TGCGCCAGCAGTTCACAGGTCGGTACTGAAGCTTTCTTT,CASSSQVGTEAFF
TRBV2,TRBD2,NA,TRBJ2-7,TGTGCCAGCAGTGGCCGGACTAGCGGTAGCGAGCAGTACTTC,CASSGRTSGSEQYF
TRBV5-1,NA,NA,TRBJ2-5,TGCGCCAGCAGCTTGGGAGGCACCGCCCGGACGGAGACCCAGTACTTC,CASSLGGTARTETQYF
TRBV10-2,NA,NA,TRBJ1-2,TGCGCCAGCAGTGAGTCTGGGGGGCGCAATGGCTACACCTTC,CASSESGGRNGYTF
TRBV19,TRBD2,NA,TRBJ2-1,TGTGCCAGTACCCCAACTAGCGTAAACTCCTACAATGAGCAGTTCTTC,CASTPTSVNSYNEQFF
TRBV28,NA,NA,TRBJ2-4,TGTGCCAGCAGTTCCGCAGGGTCCAGGTCCAAAAACATTCAGTACTTC,CASSSAGSRSKNIQYF
TRBV2,NA,medium-sized,TRBJ1-5,TGTGCCAGCAGTAACTGGGCGAATCAGCCCCAGCATTTT,CASSNWANQPQHF
TRBV18,NA,NA,TRBJ2-5,TGTGCCAGCTCACCGGGGGGCCAAGAGACCCAGTACTTC,CASSPGGQETQYF
TRBV21-1,NA,NA,TRBJ1-1,TGTGCCAGCAGCGAAAGGAGGTTGCACCTGAACACTGAAGCTTTCTTT,CASSERRLHLNTEAFF
TRBV15,TRBD1,NA,TRBJ2-7,TGTGCCACCAGCAGTTTGACAGGGACCTACGAGCAGTACTTC,CATSSLTGTYEQYF
TRBV7-2,TRBD2,NA,TRBJ2-1,TGTGCCAGCAGCTTATACGCCCTAGCGGCCAGCTCCTACAATGAGCAGTTCTTC,CASSLYALAASSYNEQFF
TRBV5-4,TRBD2,once,TRBJ2-7,TGTGCCAGCAGCCAACCCCTAGCGGGGGCCTACGAGCAGTACTTC,CASSQPLAGAYEQYF
TRBV9,NA,NA,TRBJ2-3,TGTGCCAGCAGCGTAAGCCCCTCCGTAACAGATACGCAGTATTTT,CASSVSPSVTDTQYF
TRBV28,NA,NA,TRBJ1-6,TGTGCCAGCAGTTTATCCGCCCCTACTAATTCACCCCTCCACTTT,CASSLSAPTNSPLHF
TRBV5-1,NA,NA,TRBJ2-3,TGCGCCAGCAGCTTGGGCAGCACAGATACGCAGTATTTT,CASSLGSTDTQYF
TRBV5-8,TRBD2,NA,TRBJ2-1,TGTGCCAGCACCCGAATCAACCTAGCGGGGGCCTACAATGAGCAGTTCTTC,CASTRINLAGAYNEQFF
TRBV4-1,NA,NA,TRBJ2-2,TGCGCCAGCAGCCAAGATAAAGGGGGAGGACCCGGGGAGCTGTTTTTT,CASSQDKGGGPGELFF
TRBV28,TRBD1,NA,TRBJ1-4,TGTGCCAGCAGTACAGGCGGGACAGGGTTGGAAAAACTGTTTTTT,CASSTGGTGLEKLFF
TRBV5-4,TRBD1,NA,TRBJ2-1,TGTGCCAGCAGAAGACAGGGGGAGAGCTCCTACAATGAGCAGTTCTTC,CASRRQGESSYNEQFF
TRBV7-2,TRBD2,NA,TRBJ2-2,TGTGCCAGCAGTGCTAGCGGGAGAACCGGGGAGCTGTTTTTT,CASSASGRTGELFF
TRBV21-1,NA,NA,TRBJ1-3,TGTGCCAGCAGCAGGGTCAGCCACTCTGGAAACACCATATATTTT,CASSRVSHSGNTIYF
TRBV6-5,TRBD1,NA,TRBJ1-1,TGTGCCAGCAGCCACAGGGGGGGCACTGAAGCTTTCTTT,CASSHRGGTEAFF
TRBV18,TRBD1,few,TRBJ1-3,TGTGCCAGCTCACGAGGACAGGGCCTCTCTGGAAACACCATATATTTT,CASSRGQGLSGNTIYF
TRBV6-6,TRBD1,NA,TRBJ2-7,TGTGCCAGCAGAACAGGGGGCGACTCCTACGAGCAGTACTTC,CASRTGGDSYEQYF
TRBV18,TRBD1,NA,TRBJ2-3,TGTGCCAGCTCACATTACCAGGTCGACAGGGCCGGAGATACGCAGTATTTT,CASSHYQVDRAGDTQYF